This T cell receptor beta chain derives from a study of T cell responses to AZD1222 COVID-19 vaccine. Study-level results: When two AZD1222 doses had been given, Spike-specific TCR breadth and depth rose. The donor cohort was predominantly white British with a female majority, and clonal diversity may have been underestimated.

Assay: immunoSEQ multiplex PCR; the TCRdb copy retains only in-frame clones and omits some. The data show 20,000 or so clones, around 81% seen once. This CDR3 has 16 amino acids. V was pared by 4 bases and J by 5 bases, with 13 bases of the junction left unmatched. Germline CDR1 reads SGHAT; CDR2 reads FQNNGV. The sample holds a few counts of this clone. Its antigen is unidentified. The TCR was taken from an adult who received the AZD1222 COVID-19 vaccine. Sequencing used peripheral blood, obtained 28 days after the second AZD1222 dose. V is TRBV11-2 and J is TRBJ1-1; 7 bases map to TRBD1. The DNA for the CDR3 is TGTGCCAGCAGCTCACCCCTAAGGGGGCATCGTACTGAAGCTTTCTTT. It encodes CASSSPLRGHRTEAFF.